This T cell receptor (beta chain) was retrieved from a study of T-cell reconstitution after alpha-beta-depleted transplantation in children. Study-wide results and limits: About two months after transplant, alpha-beta T cells reportedly came from several hundred expanded graft clones. The origin of high day-60 TCRbeta diversity in some patients lay in surviving recipient T cells and thymic progenitors. From newly produced T cells came most of the T-cell counts and diversity one year after transplant.

Molecular barcoding with unique molecular identifiers was used for the TCRbeta library. MiXCR was run by TCRdb on the PCR reads, yielding one entry per CDR3 protein. The sample includes about 980,000 distinct CDR3 sequences, about 30% of them seen just once. The CDR3 covers 17 residues. Trimming left V 5 bases short and J 0 bases short, with 17 bases between. This clonotype turned up a few times. What it binds is unknown. The receptor was isolated from a boy under three years old who had a stem cell transplant for SCID, so the T cells may come from the graft donor. The chain recombines TRBV12-3 or TRBV12-4 with TRBJ1-3; D remains ambiguous. Here the sequenced sample was PBMCs, mostly from graft donor cells, taken 360 days after TCRalphabeta/CD19-depleted stem cell transplant. The CDR3 DNA reads as TGTGCCAGCAGTCGACCGCGGACGGGGAGCTCTGGAAACACCATATATTTT. Its protein is CASSRPRTGSSGNTIYF.